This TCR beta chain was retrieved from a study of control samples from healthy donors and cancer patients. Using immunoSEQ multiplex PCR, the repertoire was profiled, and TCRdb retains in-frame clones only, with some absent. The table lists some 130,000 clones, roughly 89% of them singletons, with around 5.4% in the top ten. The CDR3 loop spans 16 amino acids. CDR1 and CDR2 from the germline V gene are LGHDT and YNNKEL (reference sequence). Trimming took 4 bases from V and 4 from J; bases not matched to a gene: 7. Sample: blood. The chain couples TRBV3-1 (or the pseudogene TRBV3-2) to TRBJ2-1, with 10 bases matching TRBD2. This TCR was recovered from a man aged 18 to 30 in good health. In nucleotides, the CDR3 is TGTGCCAGCAGCCCACAAACTAGCGGGGTTTACAATGAGCAGTTCTTC. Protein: CASSPQTSGVYNEQFF.